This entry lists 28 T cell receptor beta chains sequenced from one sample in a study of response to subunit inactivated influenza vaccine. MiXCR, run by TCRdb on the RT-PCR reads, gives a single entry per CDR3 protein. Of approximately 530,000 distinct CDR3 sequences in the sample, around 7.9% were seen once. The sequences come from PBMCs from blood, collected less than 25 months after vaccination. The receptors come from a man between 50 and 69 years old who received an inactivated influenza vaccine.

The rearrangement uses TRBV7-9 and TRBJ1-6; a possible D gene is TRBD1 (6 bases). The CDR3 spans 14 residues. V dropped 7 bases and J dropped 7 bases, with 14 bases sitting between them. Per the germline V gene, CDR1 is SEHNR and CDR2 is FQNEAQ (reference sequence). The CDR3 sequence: CASTPPRGNSPLHF. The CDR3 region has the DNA TGTGCCAGCACCCCCCCGAGGGGGAATTCACCCCTCCACTTT.

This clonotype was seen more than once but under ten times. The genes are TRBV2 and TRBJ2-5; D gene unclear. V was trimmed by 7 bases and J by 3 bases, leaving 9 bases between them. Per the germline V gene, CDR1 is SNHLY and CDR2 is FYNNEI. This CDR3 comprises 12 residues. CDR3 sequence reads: CASTRAKETQYF. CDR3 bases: TGTGCCAGCACTCGCGCGAAAGAGACCCAGTACTTC.

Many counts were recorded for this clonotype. The CDR3 DNA follows: TGTGCCAGCAGTTTGGGACAGTTATCCTACGAGCAGTACTTC. Protein sequence: CASSLGQLSYEQYF. This sequence joins TRBV12-3 or TRBV12-4 and TRBJ2-7; 7 bases are a match to TRBD1. V was clipped by 3 bases and J by 1 base; unmatched bases: 3. The CDR3 loop spans 14 amino acids.

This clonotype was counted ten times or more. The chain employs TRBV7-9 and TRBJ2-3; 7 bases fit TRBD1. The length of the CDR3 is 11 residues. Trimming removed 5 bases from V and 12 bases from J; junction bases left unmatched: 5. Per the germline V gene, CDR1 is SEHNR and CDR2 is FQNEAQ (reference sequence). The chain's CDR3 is CASSAGTAQYF. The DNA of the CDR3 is TGTGCCAGCAGCGCTGGGACAGCTCAGTATTTT.

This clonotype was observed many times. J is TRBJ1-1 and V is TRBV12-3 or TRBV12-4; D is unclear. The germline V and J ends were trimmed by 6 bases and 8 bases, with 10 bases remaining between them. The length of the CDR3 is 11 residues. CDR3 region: CASSSGLEAFF. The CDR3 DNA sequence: TGTGCCAGCAGCTCCGGGCTCGAAGCTTTCTTT.

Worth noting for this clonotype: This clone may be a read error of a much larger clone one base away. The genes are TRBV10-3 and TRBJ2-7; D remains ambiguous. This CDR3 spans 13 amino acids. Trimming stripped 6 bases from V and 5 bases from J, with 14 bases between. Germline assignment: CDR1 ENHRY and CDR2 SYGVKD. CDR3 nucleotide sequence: TGTGCCATCAGAGACACAGATCCCGACGAGCAGTACTTC. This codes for CAIRDTDPDEQYF.

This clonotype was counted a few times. DNA of the CDR3: TGCAGTGCTAGAGATATGGTGAACACTGAAGCTTTCTTT. Its protein product is CSARDMVNTEAFF. The rearrangement joins TRBV20-1 to TRBJ1-1; D is undetermined. The CDR3 covers 13 residues. Between the trimmed V and J ends, which lost 0 bases and 0 bases, there was a span of 5 bases. Germline V gene sequence: CDR1 DFQATT, CDR2 SNEGSKA (reference sequence).

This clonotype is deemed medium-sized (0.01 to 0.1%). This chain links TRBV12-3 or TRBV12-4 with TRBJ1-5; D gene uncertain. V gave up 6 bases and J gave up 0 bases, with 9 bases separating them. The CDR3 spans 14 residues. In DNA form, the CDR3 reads TGTGCCAGCAGCATCAATTATAGCAATCAGCCCCAGCATTTT. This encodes CASSINYSNQPQHF.

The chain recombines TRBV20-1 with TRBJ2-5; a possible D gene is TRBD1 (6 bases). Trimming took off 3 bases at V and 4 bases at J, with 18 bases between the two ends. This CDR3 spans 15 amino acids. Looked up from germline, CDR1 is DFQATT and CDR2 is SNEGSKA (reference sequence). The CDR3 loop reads CSARSLRDTIETQYF. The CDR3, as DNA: TGCAGTGCTAGGTCCCTCCGGGACACTATAGAGACCCAGTACTTC.

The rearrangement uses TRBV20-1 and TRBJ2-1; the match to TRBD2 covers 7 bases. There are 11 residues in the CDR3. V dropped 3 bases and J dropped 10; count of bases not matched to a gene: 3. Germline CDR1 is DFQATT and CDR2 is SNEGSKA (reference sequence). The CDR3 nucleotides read TGCAGTGCTAGTAACGGGAGGGAGCAGTTCTTC. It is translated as CSASNGREQFF.

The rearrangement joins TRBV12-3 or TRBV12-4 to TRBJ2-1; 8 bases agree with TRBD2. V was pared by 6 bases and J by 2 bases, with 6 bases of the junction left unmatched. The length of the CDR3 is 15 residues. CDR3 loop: CASSIAGPTYNEQFF. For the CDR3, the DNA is TGTGCCAGCAGCATAGCGGGGCCTACCTACAATGAGCAGTTCTTC.

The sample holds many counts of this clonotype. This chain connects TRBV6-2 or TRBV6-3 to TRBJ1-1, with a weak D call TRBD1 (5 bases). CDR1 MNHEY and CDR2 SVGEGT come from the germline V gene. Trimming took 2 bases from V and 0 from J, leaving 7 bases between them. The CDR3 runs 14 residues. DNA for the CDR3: TGTGCCAGCAGTTACGGACACGTGAACACTGAAGCTTTCTTT. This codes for CASSYGHVNTEAFF.

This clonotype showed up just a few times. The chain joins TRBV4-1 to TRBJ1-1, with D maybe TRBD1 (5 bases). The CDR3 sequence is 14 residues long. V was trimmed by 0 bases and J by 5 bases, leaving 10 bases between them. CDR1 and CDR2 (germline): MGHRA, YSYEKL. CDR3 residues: CASSQDRGSTEAFF. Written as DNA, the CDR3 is TGCGCCAGCAGCCAAGATCGGGGGAGTACTGAAGCTTTCTTT.

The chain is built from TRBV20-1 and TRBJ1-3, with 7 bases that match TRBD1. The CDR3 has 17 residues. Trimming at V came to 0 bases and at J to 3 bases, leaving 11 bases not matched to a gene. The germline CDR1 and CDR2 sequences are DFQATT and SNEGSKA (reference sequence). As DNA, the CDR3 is TGCAGTGCTAGAGATAGCCGCCCGACAGGGAGTGGAAACACCATATATTTT. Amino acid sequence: CSARDSRPTGSGNTIYF.

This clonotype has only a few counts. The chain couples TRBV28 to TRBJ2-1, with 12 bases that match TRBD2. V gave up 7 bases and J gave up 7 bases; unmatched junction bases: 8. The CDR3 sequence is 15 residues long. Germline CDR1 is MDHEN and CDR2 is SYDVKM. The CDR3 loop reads CASMSLAGGGNEQFF. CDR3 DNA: TGTGCCAGCATGTCGCTAGCGGGAGGGGGAAATGAGCAGTTCTTC.

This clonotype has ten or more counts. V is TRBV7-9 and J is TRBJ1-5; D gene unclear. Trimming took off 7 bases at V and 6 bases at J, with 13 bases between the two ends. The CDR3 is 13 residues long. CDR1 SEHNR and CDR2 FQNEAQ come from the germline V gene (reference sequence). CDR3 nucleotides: TGTGCCAGCACCCTACAAAGCGGTCAGCCCCAGCATTTT. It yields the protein CASTLQSGQPQHF.

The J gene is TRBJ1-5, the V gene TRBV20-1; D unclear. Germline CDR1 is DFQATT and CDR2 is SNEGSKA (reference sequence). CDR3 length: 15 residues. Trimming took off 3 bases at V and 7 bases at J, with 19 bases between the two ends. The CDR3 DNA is TGCAGTGCTAGTTCTTCGCAGGCCTTCAGCCAGCCCCAGCATTTT. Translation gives CSASSSQAFSQPQHF.

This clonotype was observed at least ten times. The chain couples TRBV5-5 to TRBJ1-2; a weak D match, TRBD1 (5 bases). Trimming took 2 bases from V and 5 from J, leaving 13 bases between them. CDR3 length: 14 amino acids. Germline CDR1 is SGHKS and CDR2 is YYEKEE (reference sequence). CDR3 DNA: TGTGCCAGCAGCTTAGGAGGGGAGATATATGGCTACACCTTC. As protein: CASSLGGEIYGYTF.

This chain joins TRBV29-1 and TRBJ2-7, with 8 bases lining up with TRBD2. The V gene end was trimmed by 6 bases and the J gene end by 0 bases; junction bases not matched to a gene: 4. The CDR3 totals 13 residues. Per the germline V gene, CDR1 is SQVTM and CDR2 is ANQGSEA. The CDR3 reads CSVAGGGSYEQYF. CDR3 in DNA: TGCAGCGTCGCGGGGGGCGGCTCCTACGAGCAGTACTTC.

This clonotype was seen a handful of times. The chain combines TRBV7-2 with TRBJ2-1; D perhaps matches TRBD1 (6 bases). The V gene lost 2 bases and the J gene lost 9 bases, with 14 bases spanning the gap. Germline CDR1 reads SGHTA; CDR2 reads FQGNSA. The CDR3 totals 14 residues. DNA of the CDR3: TGTGCCAGCAGCTTAAGGCAGGGGCCTGGTGAGCAGTTCTTC. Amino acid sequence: CASSLRQGPGEQFF.

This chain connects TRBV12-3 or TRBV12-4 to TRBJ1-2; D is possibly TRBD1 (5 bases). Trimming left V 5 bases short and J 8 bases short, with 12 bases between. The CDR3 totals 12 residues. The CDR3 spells CASSGTPRGYTF. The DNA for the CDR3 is TGTGCCAGCAGTGGGACCCCTCGGGGCTACACCTTC.

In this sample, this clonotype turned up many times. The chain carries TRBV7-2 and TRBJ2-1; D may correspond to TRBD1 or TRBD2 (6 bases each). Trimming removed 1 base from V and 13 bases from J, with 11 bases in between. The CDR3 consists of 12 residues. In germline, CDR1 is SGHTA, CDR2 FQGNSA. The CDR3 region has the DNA TGTGCCAGCAGCTTAGAGGTGGGGGGCCAGTTCTTC. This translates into CASSLEVGGQFF.

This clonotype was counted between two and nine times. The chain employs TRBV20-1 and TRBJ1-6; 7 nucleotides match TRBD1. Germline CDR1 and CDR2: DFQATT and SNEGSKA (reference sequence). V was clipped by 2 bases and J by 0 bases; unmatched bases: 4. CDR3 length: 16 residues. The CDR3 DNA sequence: TGCAGTGCTAGACCGGACAGGAGCTCCTATAATTCACCCCTCCACTTT. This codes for CSARPDRSSYNSPLHF.

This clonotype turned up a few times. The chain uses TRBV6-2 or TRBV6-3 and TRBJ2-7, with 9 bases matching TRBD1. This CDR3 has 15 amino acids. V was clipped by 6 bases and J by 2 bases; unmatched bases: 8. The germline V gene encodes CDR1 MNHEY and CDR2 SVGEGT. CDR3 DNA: TGTGCCAGCAGAACCGGGACAGGGAGACCCTACGAGCAGTACTTC. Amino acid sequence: CASRTGTGRPYEQYF.

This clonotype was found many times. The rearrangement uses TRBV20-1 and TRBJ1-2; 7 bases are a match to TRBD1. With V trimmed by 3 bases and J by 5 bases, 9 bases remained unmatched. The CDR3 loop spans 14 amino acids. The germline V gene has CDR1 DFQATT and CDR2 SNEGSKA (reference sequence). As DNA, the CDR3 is TGCAGTGCTAGGGGAATACAGGGGAAATATGGCTACACCTTC. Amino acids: CSARGIQGKYGYTF.

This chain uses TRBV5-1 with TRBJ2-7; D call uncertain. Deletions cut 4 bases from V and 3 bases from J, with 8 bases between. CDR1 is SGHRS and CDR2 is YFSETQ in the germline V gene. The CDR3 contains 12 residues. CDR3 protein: CASSTSHYEQYF. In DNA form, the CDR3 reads TGCGCCAGCAGCACATCCCACTACGAGCAGTACTTC.

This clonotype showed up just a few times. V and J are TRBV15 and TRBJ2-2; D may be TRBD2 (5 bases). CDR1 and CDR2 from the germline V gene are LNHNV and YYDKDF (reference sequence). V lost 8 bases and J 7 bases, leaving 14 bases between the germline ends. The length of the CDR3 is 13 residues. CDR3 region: CATGGRTVGELFF. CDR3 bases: TGTGCCACCGGTGGGAGAACGGTCGGGGAGCTGTTTTTT. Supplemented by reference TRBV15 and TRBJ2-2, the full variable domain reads DAMVIQNPRYQVTQFGKPVTLSCSQTLNHNVMYWYQQKSSQAPKLLFHYYDKDFNNEADTPDNFQSRRPNTSFCFLDIRSPGLGDTAMYLCATGGRTVGELFFGEGSRLTVL.

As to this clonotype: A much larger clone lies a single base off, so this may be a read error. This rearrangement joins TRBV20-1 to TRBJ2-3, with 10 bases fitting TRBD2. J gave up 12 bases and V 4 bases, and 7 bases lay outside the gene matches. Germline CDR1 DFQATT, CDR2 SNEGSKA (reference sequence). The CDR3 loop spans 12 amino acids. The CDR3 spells CSATGTSESQYF. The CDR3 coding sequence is TGCAGTGCTACCGGGACTAGCGAGAGTCAGTATTTT.